Following are 29 T cell receptor beta chains from one sample sequenced in a study of Ad26.COV2.S vaccination and SARS-CoV-2 variants. Clones were read by immunoSEQ multiplex PCR, and TCRdb kept only the in-frame ones, dropping some. Here the sample spans under 400,000 clones, 80% to 90% being singletons. As for treatment: 19 received Ad26.COV2.S at low or high dose, single or two shots; five or six received placebo; per-sample allocation not given. Material that was analyzed had been drawn on day 63 after the first vaccine or placebo injection. The sequenced sample was peripheral blood, obtained in a trial of Ad26.COV2.S vaccine versus placebo. The receptors shown here come from a person between 18 and 59 years old who received the Ad26.COV2.S COVID-19 vaccine or a placebo.

This chain links TRBV19 with TRBJ2-3; 7 bases fit TRBD2. CDR3 size: 15 residues. The germline V gene encodes CDR1 LNHDA and CDR2 SQIVND (reference sequence). After removal of 3 bases from V and 3 bases from J, the junction contained 6 bases not matched to a gene. The CDR3 region is CASSIGGVGTDTQYF. CDR3 in DNA: TGTGCCAGTAGTATTGGGGGGGTAGGGACAGATACGCAGTATTTT.

The chain recombines TRBV7-8 with TRBJ2-3, with D possibly matching TRBD1 (6 bases). V gave up 2 bases and J gave up 1 base, with 7 bases separating them. This CDR3 region has 14 residues. The germline V gene has CDR1 SGHVS and CDR2 FQNEAQ. In nucleotides, the CDR3 is TGTGCCAGCAGCTTACGACAGGGCACAGATACGCAGTATTTT. This codes for CASSLRQGTDTQYF.

The genes are TRBV5-1 and TRBJ1-4; the match to TRBD1 covers 7 bases. CDR3 size: 15 residues. Germline trimming cut 3 bases from V and 0 bases from J; bases unmatched to any gene: 2. Germline V CDR1 and CDR2: SGHRS, YFSETQ. The CDR3 loop reads CASSYDRATNEKLFF. CDR3 nucleotides: TGCGCCAGCAGCTACGACAGGGCAACTAATGAAAAACTGTTTTTT.

The chain links TRBV5-1 to TRBJ2-7; TRBD1 is a possible D gene (5 bases). V lost 3 bases and J 6 bases, leaving 13 bases between the germline ends. Per the germline V gene, CDR1 is SGHRS and CDR2 is YFSETQ. The CDR3 loop spans 13 amino acids. CDR3 bases: TGCGCCAGCAGCTCAGGGCGCTCGGGCGAGCAGTACTTC. Amino acid sequence: CASSSGRSGEQYF.

The V and J genes are TRBV15 and TRBJ2-7; TRBD2 might be the D (5 bases). CDR1 and CDR2 (germline): LNHNV, YYDKDF (reference sequence). The CDR3 is 13 residues long. Trimming shortened V by 2 bases and J by 3 bases, and 8 bases separated the two germline ends. The CDR3 region has the DNA TGTGCCACCAGCAGACGGACTCTCTACGAGCAGTACTTC. Translation gives CATSRRTLYEQYF.

The genes are TRBV11-1 and TRBJ1-1; the D is unclear. CDR3 length: 12 amino acids. In germline, CDR1 is SGHAT, CDR2 FQDESV (reference sequence). V was trimmed by 5 bases and J by 8 bases, leaving 12 bases between them. CDR3 residues: CASSPSFSEAFF. The CDR3 DNA reads TGTGCCAGCAGCCCTAGTTTCTCCGAAGCTTTCTTT.

The chain links TRBV20-1 to TRBJ2-7; D not resolved. V lost 6 bases and J lost 6, with 12 bases in between. The CDR3 has 11 residues. CDR1 is DFQATT, CDR2 SNEGSKA, per germline (reference sequence). CDR3 nucleotide sequence: TGCAGTGCCCACTTAGGCCCCGAGCAGTACTTC. It encodes CSAHLGPEQYF.

The chain uses TRBV6-5 and TRBJ2-5; no clear D gene. This CDR3 has 14 amino acids. Trimming left V 6 bases short and J 5 bases short, with 16 bases between. Looked up from germline, CDR1 is MNHEY and CDR2 is SVGAGI. The CDR3 loop reads CASSPPTDFETQYF. The CDR3 nucleotides read TGTGCCAGCAGCCCCCCCACGGATTTTGAGACCCAGTACTTC.

V is TRBV27 and J is TRBJ1-1, with 9 bases matching TRBD1. Losses at the gene ends were 4 bases for V and 0 bases for J; bases not matched to a gene: 3. CDR3 length: 15 residues. From germline, CDR1 is MNHEY and CDR2 SMNVEV (reference sequence). CDR3 region: CASSSWTGVNTEAFF. CDR3 nucleotides: TGTGCCAGCAGTTCCTGGACAGGGGTGAACACTGAAGCTTTCTTT.

This chain connects TRBV4-1 to TRBJ1-2; D call uncertain. Trimming cost V 1 base and J 6 bases, with 12 bases left between them. Germline assignment: CDR1 MGHRA and CDR2 YSYEKL. The CDR3 loop spans 14 amino acids. The CDR3 is CASSQGRGIDGYTF. CDR3 nucleotides: TGCGCCAGCAGCCAAGGCCGCGGGATAGATGGCTACACCTTC.

V is TRBV6-2 or TRBV6-3 and J is TRBJ2-7; D is uncertain. The CDR3 runs to 12 residues. V lost 2 bases and J 6 bases, leaving 8 bases between the germline ends. The V gene's germline CDR1 is MNHEY and CDR2 SVGEGT. The DNA for the CDR3 is TGTGCCAGCAGTTACGCACGGGTCGAGCAGTACTTC. It specifies CASSYARVEQYF.

This clone was detected only once. The CDR3 DNA reads as TGCAGTGCTAGGGACAGGGAGCAGTATTTT. Amino acids: CSARDREQYF. The chain recombines TRBV20-1 with TRBJ2-3; 8 nucleotides agree with TRBD1. The CDR3 is 10 residues long. Trimming took 3 bases from V and 11 from J; bases not matched to a gene: 1. Germline assignment: CDR1 DFQATT and CDR2 SNEGSKA (reference sequence).

The chain employs TRBV18 and TRBJ1-3, with TRBD1 as a possible D gene (6 bases). CDR1 is KGHSH and CDR2 is LQKENI in the germline V gene. V gave up 5 bases and J gave up 0 bases, with 17 bases separating them. The CDR3 spans 17 residues. The CDR3 DNA is TGTGCCAGCTCAACCCAACAGGGCCTAACCTCTGGAAACACCATATATTTT. This gives the protein CASSTQQGLTSGNTIYF.

The table lists this clone with a count of one. The chain is built from TRBV2 and TRBJ2-7; no reliable D call. CDR1 and CDR2 (germline): SNHLY, FYNNEI. The V end lost 4 bases, the J end lost 4 bases, and 11 bases lay between the germline ends. The CDR3 contains 13 residues. DNA of the CDR3: TGTGCCAGCAGTGGAGGTGGCATATACGAGCAGTACTTC. This codes for CASSGGGIYEQYF. Complete variable domain (other parts from reference TRBV2 and TRBJ2-7): EPEVTQTPSHQVTQMGQEVILRCVPISNHLYFYWYRQILGQKVEFLVSFYNNEISEKSEIFDDQFSVERPDGSNFTLKIRSTKLEDSAMYFCASSGGGIYEQYFGPGTRLTVT.

V is TRBV5-1 and J is TRBJ2-1; D gene uncertain. The V and J ends lost 0 bases and 2 bases respectively, with 6 bases between them. The CDR3 runs to 14 residues. From germline, CDR1 is SGHRS and CDR2 YFSETQ. CDR3 nucleotide sequence: TGCGCCAGCAGCTTGGGTCAGACCTACAATGAGCAGTTCTTC. It yields the protein CASSLGQTYNEQFF.

The chain combines TRBV9 with TRBJ1-1; unclear D gene. CDR3 size: 16 residues. The V and J ends lost 3 bases and 4 bases respectively, with 19 bases between them. CDR1 and CDR2 from the germline V gene are SGDLS and YYNGEE. The chain's CDR3 is CASSEVPTLSGTEAFF. The DNA for the CDR3 is TGTGCCAGCAGCGAAGTACCGACACTGTCGGGCACTGAAGCTTTCTTT.

J is TRBJ1-1 and V is TRBV7-2; D ambiguous. The length of the CDR3 is 15 residues. Germline loops: CDR1 SGHTA, CDR2 FQGNSA. V lost 1 base and J lost 1, with 10 bases in between. CDR3: CASSLGARPNTEAFF. DNA of the CDR3: TGTGCCAGCAGCTTAGGGGCCAGACCGAACACTGAAGCTTTCTTT.

The CDR3 protein is CASSYAAGGTDTQYF. The CDR3 DNA reads TGTGCCAGCAGTTACGCGGCGGGGGGCACAGATACGCAGTATTTT. The genes are TRBV6-5 and TRBJ2-3, with 7 positions matching TRBD2. Germline V gene lookup returns CDR1 MNHEY and CDR2 SVGAGI. V gave up 2 bases and J gave up 1 base; unmatched junction bases: 3. CDR3 length: 15 amino acids.

The J gene is TRBJ2-7, the V gene TRBV19, with 9 positions matching TRBD1. The CDR3 consists of 14 residues. In germline, CDR1 is LNHDA, CDR2 SQIVND (reference sequence). Trimming removed 5 bases from V and 4 bases from J; junction bases left unmatched: 6. In DNA form, the CDR3 reads TGTGCCAGTAGTCGGGGACAGGGCTTATACGAGCAGTACTTC. It specifies CASSRGQGLYEQYF. Looking up the rest from reference TRBV19 and TRBJ2-7 gives the full variable domain: DGGITQSPKYLFRKEGQNVTLSCEQNLNHDAMYWYRQDPGQGLRLIYYSQIVNDFQKGDIAEGYSVSREKKESFPLTVTSAQKNPTAFYLCASSRGQGLYEQYFGPGTRLTVT.

The V gene is TRBV14, the J gene TRBJ1-2, with TRBD1 as a possible D gene (5 bases). This CDR3 is 14 amino acids long. Trimming took off 4 bases at V and 6 bases at J, with 15 bases between the two ends. Germline assignment: CDR1 SGHDN and CDR2 FVKESK. This chain's CDR3 is CASSLRGRIDGYTF. DNA of the CDR3: TGTGCCAGCAGCCTCCGGGGCAGGATAGATGGCTACACCTTC.

This CDR3 reads CASSPMRRNTEAFF. CDR3 nucleotides: TGTGCCAGCTCACCAATGAGGAGGAACACTGAAGCTTTCTTT. The chain couples TRBV18 to TRBJ1-1; no clear D gene. This CDR3 has 14 amino acids. V was pared by 2 bases and J by 1 base, with 8 bases between. In germline, CDR1 is KGHSH, CDR2 LQKENI.

The chain combines TRBV5-1 with TRBJ1-6, with TRBD1 identical over 9 bases. The CDR3 is 17 amino acids. Germline loops: CDR1 SGHRS, CDR2 YFSETQ. V lost 4 bases, J lost 7 bases, and 12 bases stayed unmatched. CDR3 coding DNA: TGCGCCAGCAGCCCGGAGGGGACAGGGCTTTACAATTCACCCCTCCACTTT. Its translation: CASSPEGTGLYNSPLHF.

This chain joins TRBV5-1 and TRBJ2-4, with D possibly matching TRBD1 (7 bases). The CDR3 sequence is 18 residues long. Trimming cost V 4 bases and J 0 bases, with 20 bases left between them. Germline CDR1 reads SGHRS; CDR2 reads YFSETQ. CDR3 nucleotides: TGCGCCAGCAGCCAAGGGGCAGGGGGGCCCCTAGCCAAAAACATTCAGTACTTC. Translation: CASSQGAGGPLAKNIQYF.

V gene TRBV6-6 combines with J gene TRBJ2-7; weak D call: TRBD2 (6 bases). The germline gives CDR1 MNHNY, CDR2 SVGAGI (reference sequence). The CDR3 has 12 amino acids. The V and J ends lost 4 bases and 12 bases respectively, with 16 bases between them. As DNA, the CDR3 is TGTGCCAGCAGTTTAGGACGGAGGGAAGGGTACTTC. Amino acid sequence: CASSLGRREGYF.

Only one count was recorded for this clone. V usage is TRBV7-9 and J usage is TRBJ2-2, with D uncertain. The germline V gene has CDR1 SEHNR and CDR2 FQNEAQ (reference sequence). The V and J ends lost 2 bases and 3 bases respectively, with 7 bases between them. The CDR3 sequence is 14 residues long. This CDR3 is CASSLIPYTGELFF. The CDR3 DNA is TGTGCCAGCAGCTTAATTCCCTACACCGGGGAGCTGTTTTTT.

This sequence joins TRBV25-1 and TRBJ1-4; D may be TRBD1 (6 bases). V shed 2 bases and J shed 5 bases, with 15 bases lying between them. The germline V gene has CDR1 MGHDK and CDR2 SYGVNS. The CDR3 runs to 16 residues. The CDR3 coding sequence is TGTGCCAGCAGTGAAATGACAGGCGCCAGCAATGAAAAACTGTTTTTT. Its translation is CASSEMTGASNEKLFF.

This sequence joins TRBV5-6 and TRBJ2-5; 10 bases match TRBD1. Germline trimming cut 0 bases from V and 5 bases from J; bases unmatched to any gene: 7. This CDR3 is built from 16 residues. Per the germline V gene, CDR1 is SGHDT and CDR2 is YYEEEE. CDR3 residues: CASSLEATGGWETQYF. For the CDR3, the DNA is TGTGCCAGCAGCTTGGAGGCGACAGGGGGCTGGGAGACCCAGTACTTC.

This rearrangement joins TRBV7-6 to TRBJ2-1; possible D gene TRBD1, 6 bases. Trimming removed 4 bases at V and 0 bases at J, with 10 bases between. The germline gives CDR1 SGHVS, CDR2 FNYEAQ. The CDR3 extends over 15 amino acids. DNA for the CDR3: TGTGCCAGCAGCTACAGGGAGAACTCCTACAATGAGCAGTTCTTC. This gives the protein CASSYRENSYNEQFF.

The chain employs TRBV5-1 and TRBJ2-5; no reliable D call. CDR3 size: 14 residues. Trimming removed 0 bases from V and 2 bases from J, with 8 bases in between. Germline V CDR1 and CDR2: SGHRS, YFSETQ. The CDR3 DNA reads TGCGCCAGCAGCTTGGGGTCCAATCAAGAGACCCAGTACTTC. Its protein is CASSLGSNQETQYF.